This T cell receptor beta chain was captured in a study of T cell changes during pregnancy in multiple sclerosis. J gave up 0 bases and V 5 bases, and 2 bases lay outside the gene matches. CDR1 SGHAT and CDR2 FQDESV come from the germline V gene (reference sequence). The CDR3 spans 14 residues. Method: immunoSEQ multiplex PCR; TCRdb's copy keeps in-frame clones and lacks some. Of under 130,000 clones in the sample, roughly 92% were seen once. V is TRBV11-1 and J is TRBJ2-7; 9 bases are a match to TRBD1. Sequencing was performed on peripheral blood, taken after pregnancy. The receptor comes from a female donor with multiple sclerosis, enrolled in a pregnancy study. The CDR3 bases are TGTGCCAGCAGCCGGGGACAGGGCTCCTACGAGCAGTACTTC. Translated, it gives CASSRGQGSYEQYF.